A selection of T cell receptor beta chains follows, all from one sample in a study of cytomegalovirus exposure and HLA in healthy donors. Sequencing used immunoSEQ multiplex PCR; TCRdb keeps in-frame clones, though not all of them. The table lists 150,000 to 200,000 clones, over 75% of them singletons, with 1.5% to 2% in the top ten. The sequenced sample was PBMCs. Receptors originate from a woman aged 30 to 39 in good health and CMV-seronegative. Each CDR3 is given with its conserved first and last residue. The D gene is left open where the match is weak. Part of the rows lack a size; the others show once, few, many or a class for expanded clones.

V gene: TRBV6-5
J gene: TRBJ2-5
D gene: TRBD2
clone size: -
CDR3 protein: CASSYSRSGGQETQYF
CDR3 DNA: TGTGCCAGCAGTTACTCGCGTAGCGGGGGCCAAGAGACCCAGTACTTC

V gene: TRBV7-9
J gene: TRBJ1-2
D gene: -
clone size: few
CDR3 protein: CASTPTSGGGYTF
CDR3 DNA: TGTGCCAGCACTCCTACGTCGGGGGGAGGCTACACCTTC

V gene: TRBV19
J gene: TRBJ1-1
D gene: -
clone size: -
CDR3 protein: CASSIGWEGNTEAFF
CDR3 DNA: TGTGCCAGTAGTATAGGTTGGGAGGGGAACACTGAAGCTTTCTTT

V gene: TRBV7-9
J gene: TRBJ1-1
D gene: TRBD1
clone size: -
CDR3 protein: CASSPVDRGMNTEAFF
CDR3 DNA: TGTGCCAGCAGCCCCGTGGACAGGGGAATGAACACTGAAGCTTTCTTT

V gene: TRBV6-1
J gene: TRBJ2-2
D gene: -
clone size: few
CDR3 protein: CASSEGGGSGSNTGELFF
CDR3 DNA: TGTGCCAGCAGTGAAGGTGGAGGGTCAGGCTCGAACACCGGGGAGCTGTTTTTT

V gene: TRBV2
J gene: TRBJ2-5
D gene: TRBD2
clone size: -
CDR3 protein: CASELAGIQETQYF
CDR3 DNA: TGTGCCAGCGAGCTAGCGGGGATCCAAGAGACCCAGTACTTC

V gene: TRBV7-3
J gene: TRBJ2-1
D gene: TRBD2
clone size: few
CDR3 protein: CASSLGTSNEQFF
CDR3 DNA: TGTGCCAGCAGCTTAGGGACTAGCAATGAGCAGTTCTTC

V gene: TRBV6-1
J gene: TRBJ1-2
D gene: -
clone size: few
CDR3 protein: CASSEGPRGDYGYTF
CDR3 DNA: TGTGCCAGCAGTGAGGGTCCCCGAGGAGACTATGGCTACACCTTC

V gene: TRBV9
J gene: TRBJ2-2
D gene: -
clone size: -
CDR3 protein: CASSVSPSGEVGELFF
CDR3 DNA: TGTGCCAGCAGCGTTTCTCCGTCGGGGGAGGTCGGGGAGCTGTTTTTT

V gene: TRBV30
J gene: TRBJ1-6
D gene: -
clone size: -
CDR3 protein: CAWSETELPLHF
CDR3 DNA: TGTGCCTGGAGCGAAACAGAGTTGCCCCTCCACTTT

V gene: TRBV28
J gene: TRBJ2-3
D gene: TRBD2
clone size: -
CDR3 protein: CASSPLAGGDTDTQYF
CDR3 DNA: TGTGCCAGCAGTCCGCTAGCGGGAGGTGACACAGATACGCAGTATTTT

V gene: TRBV19
J gene: TRBJ2-2
D gene: TRBD1
clone size: -
CDR3 protein: CASSRGGPTGELFF
CDR3 DNA: TGTGCCAGTAGTAGAGGGGGCCCCACCGGGGAGCTGTTTTTT

V gene: TRBV29-1
J gene: TRBJ1-3
D gene: TRBD1
clone size: -
CDR3 protein: CSGGDRLNSGNTIYF
CDR3 DNA: TGCAGCGGGGGGGACAGGCTTAACTCTGGAAACACCATATATTTT

V gene: TRBV7-9
J gene: TRBJ2-6
D gene: TRBD1
clone size: -
CDR3 protein: CASSRDRDRVKPGANVLTF
CDR3 DNA: TGTGCCAGCAGTAGAGACCGGGACAGGGTTAAACCTGGGGCCAACGTCCTGACTTTC

V gene: TRBV4-2
J gene: TRBJ2-4
D gene: -
clone size: -
CDR3 protein: CASSQEGSGVENIQYF
CDR3 DNA: TGTGCCAGCAGCCAAGAAGGGTCGGGAGTGGAAAACATTCAGTACTTC

V gene: TRBV9
J gene: TRBJ2-3
D gene: TRBD2
clone size: -
CDR3 protein: CASSGGGDTQYF
CDR3 DNA: TGTGCCAGCAGCGGGGGGGGAGATACGCAGTATTTT

V gene: TRBV29-1
J gene: TRBJ1-1
D gene: TRBD1
clone size: once
CDR3 protein: CSAVSHDRDTEAFF
CDR3 DNA: TGCAGCGCCGTTAGCCATGACAGGGACACTGAAGCTTTCTTT